A selection of T cell receptor beta chains follows, all from one sample in a study of graft-versus-host responses after intestinal transplantation. Profiled with immunoSEQ multiplex PCR; TCRdb holds only in-frame clones, not every one. Of about 98,000 clones in the sample, 80% to 85% are singletons; the top ten hold roughly 17%. Antigens for these TCRs are unknown. This sample comprised unstimulated CD8+ T cells sorted from spleen or lymph node cells, obtained before intestinal transplant. The source of these receptors is a human donor who received an intestinal transplant. The CDR3 runs from the conserved cysteine through the conserved F or W. A D gene is named only where the DNA matches it firmly. Only part of the rows carry a size: once, few, many, or a class if the clone is expanded.

j_call clone_size v_call d_call cdr3_aa cdr3_nt
TRBJ1-3 - TRBV5-6 TRBD1 CASWTGLYGNTIYF TGTGCCAGCTGGACAGGGTTGTACGGAAACACCATATATTTT
TRBJ2-5 few TRBV27 TRBD2 CASSLLAGEETQYF TGTGCCAGCAGTTTACTAGCGGGAGAGGAGACCCAGTACTTC
TRBJ2-2 once TRBV2 - CARGNGWHGNGELFF TGTGCCAGAGGGAATGGGTGGCACGGTAACGGGGAGCTGTTTTTT
TRBJ2-7 once TRBV6-5 - CASSYSWFYEQYF TGTGCCAGCAGTTACTCCTGGTTCTACGAGCAGTACTTC
TRBJ1-1 - TRBV19 TRBD1 CASSIGRQGGTEAFF TGTGCCAGTAGTATAGGGAGACAGGGGGGAACTGAAGCTTTCTTT
TRBJ2-5 - TRBV6-6 - CASSYSSAVETQYF TGTGCCAGCAGTTACTCTAGCGCGGTGGAGACCCAGTACTTC
TRBJ2-3 - TRBV2 TRBD2 CASSEQLAPSDTQYF TGTGCCAGCAGTGAGCAACTAGCGCCCTCAGATACGCAGTATTTT
TRBJ1-5 - TRBV6-5 - CASSSGSNQPQHF TGTGCCAGCAGTTCGGGATCCAATCAGCCCCAGCATTTT
TRBJ2-1 - TRBV10-1 - CASSESRASSYNEQFF TGCGCCAGCAGTGAGTCTCGCGCCAGCTCCTACAATGAGCAGTTCTTC
TRBJ2-1 - TRBV18 TRBD2 CASSPWTSGASYNEQFF TGTGCCAGCTCGCCCTGGACTAGCGGGGCGTCCTACAATGAGCAGTTCTTC
TRBJ2-1 - TRBV9 TRBD2 CASSVSFSGRNEQFF TGTGCCAGCAGCGTAAGTTTCAGCGGGAGAAATGAGCAGTTCTTC
TRBJ2-2 few TRBV5-4 - CASSVGGTGELFF TGTGCCAGCAGCGTGGGGGGCACCGGGGAGCTGTTTTTT
TRBJ2-3 - TRBV4-1 - CASSQESTDTQYF TGCGCCAGCAGCCAAGAATCCACAGATACGCAGTATTTT
TRBJ1-1 - TRBV29-1 - CSVEDPLRALEAFF TGCAGCGTTGAAGATCCCCTTCGGGCTCTAGAAGCTTTCTTT
TRBJ1-2 - TRBV4-1 TRBD1 CASSPDLQGAVNYGYTF TGCGCCAGCAGCCCTGATTTACAGGGGGCTGTTAACTATGGCTACACCTTC
TRBJ2-5 - TRBV12-5 TRBD2 CASGLTLLAGGDQETQYF TGTGCTAGTGGTTTGACCCTTCTAGCGGGGGGAGATCAAGAGACCCAGTACTTC
TRBJ1-1 - TRBV5-8 - CASSLGGAEAEAFF TGTGCCAGCAGCTTGGGGGGGGCGGAGGCTGAAGCTTTCTTT
TRBJ2-2 - TRBV19 TRBD2 CASRTGLAGWNTGELFF TGTGCCAGTAGGACCGGACTAGCGGGGTGGAACACCGGGGAGCTGTTTTTT
TRBJ1-2 - TRBV5-1 - CASTFEGFYGYTF TGCGCCAGCACCTTTGAGGGATTTTATGGCTACACCTTC
TRBJ2-5 - TRBV28 - CASSPYGEKTQYF TGTGCCAGCAGTCCTTACGGGGAAAAGACCCAGTACTTC
TRBJ2-5 - TRBV7-7 - CASSFQGGETQYF TGTGCCAGCAGCTTTCAGGGGGGGGAGACCCAGTACTTC
TRBJ2-5 - TRBV10-3 - CAIRSEQRETQYF TGTGCCATCAGGTCTGAACAGAGAGAGACCCAGTACTTC
TRBJ2-7 - TRBV27 - CASSFSSYEQYF TGTGCCAGCAGTTTCTCATCCTACGAGCAGTACTTC
TRBJ2-1 - TRBV6-5 - CASSQTYNEQFF TGTGCCAGCAGCCAAACCTACAATGAGCAGTTCTTC
TRBJ2-3 - TRBV6-1 TRBD2 CASSEALLIVGGTSTDTQYF TGTGCCAGCAGTGAAGCGCTTCTGATAGTGGGGGGGACTAGCACAGATACGCAGTATTTT
TRBJ1-1 - TRBV7-8 - CASSLRDWEMNTEAFF TGTGCCAGCAGCTTACGGGACTGGGAGATGAACACTGAAGCTTTCTTT
TRBJ2-1 - TRBV7-8 - CASSLAESYNEQFF TGTGCCAGCAGCTTAGCGGAGTCCTACAATGAGCAGTTCTTC
TRBJ2-7 - TRBV27 - CASSLDLSYEQYF TGTGCCAGCAGTTTAGACTTGAGCTACGAGCAGTACTTC
TRBJ1-2 - TRBV15 - CATGAGDGNYGYTF TGTGCCACCGGCGCGGGGGATGGGAACTATGGCTACACCTTC
TRBJ2-1 - TRBV7-6 - CASSLYVGGTSYNEQFF TGTGCCAGCAGCTTGTATGTTGGGGGCACCTCCTACAATGAGCAGTTCTTC
TRBJ2-7 - TRBV11-3 TRBD1 CASSLGQGLEQYF TGTGCCAGCAGCTTGGGACAGGGCCTCGAGCAGTACTTC
TRBJ1-3 - TRBV15 - CATSRRLLSSGNTIYF TGTGCCACCAGCAGAAGACTTCTGAGCTCTGGAAACACCATATATTTT
TRBJ2-7 - TRBV6-6 - CASRSGRGYEQYF TGTGCCAGCAGGTCGGGACGGGGTTACGAGCAGTACTTC
TRBJ1-1 - TRBV4-1 TRBD1 CASSLQGVNTEAFF TGCGCCAGCAGTCTACAGGGGGTGAACACTGAAGCTTTCTTT
TRBJ1-1 - TRBV28 TRBD1 CASEPGQENTEAFF TGTGCCAGCGAGCCGGGACAGGAGAACACTGAAGCTTTCTTT
TRBJ1-2 few TRBV6-6 - CASGPGQTYGYTF TGTGCCAGCGGACCGGGACAAACCTATGGCTACACCTTC
TRBJ2-5 - TRBV28 TRBD2 CASSEGLAGDETQYF TGTGCCAGCAGTGAGGGACTAGCGGGAGATGAGACCCAGTACTTC